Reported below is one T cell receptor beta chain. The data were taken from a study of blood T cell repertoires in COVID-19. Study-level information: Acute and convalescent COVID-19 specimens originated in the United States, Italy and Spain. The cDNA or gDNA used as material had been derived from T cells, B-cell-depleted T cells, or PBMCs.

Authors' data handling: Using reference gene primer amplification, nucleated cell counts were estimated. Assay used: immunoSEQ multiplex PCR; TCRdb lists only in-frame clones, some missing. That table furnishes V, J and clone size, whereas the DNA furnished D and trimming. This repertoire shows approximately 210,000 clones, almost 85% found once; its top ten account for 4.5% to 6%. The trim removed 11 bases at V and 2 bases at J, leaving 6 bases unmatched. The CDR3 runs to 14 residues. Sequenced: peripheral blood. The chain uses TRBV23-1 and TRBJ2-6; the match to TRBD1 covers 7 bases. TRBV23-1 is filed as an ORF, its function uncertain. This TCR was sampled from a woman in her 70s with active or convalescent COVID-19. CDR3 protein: CADSGQAGANVLTF. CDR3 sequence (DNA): TGCGCCGACTCCGGACAGGCTGGGGCCAACGTCCTGACTTTC.